The T cell receptor beta chain described here comes from a study of blood T cells in healthy people across ages. This clonotype was recorded many times. The target antigen is unknown. Study-wide findings and caveats: The fall in TCR beta diversity per million T cells was roughly linear with age. Unsorted PBMCs prevented conclusive naive versus antigen-experienced comparison.

Together with a sample-barcoded 5' primer, a J-beta primer mix was included in a second PCR lasting about 6 to 11 cycles. Via MiXCR, TCRdb re-called the 5' RACE reads, giving one row per CDR3 protein. Of about 680,000 distinct CDR3 sequences listed, about half are singletons. The CDR3 extends over 14 amino acids. The germline gives CDR1 DFQATT, CDR2 SNEGSKA (reference sequence). J was trimmed by 2 bases and V by 0 bases; bases with no gene match: 2. This clonotype was obtained from a woman aged 55-69 years in good health. The J gene is TRBJ2-7, the V gene TRBV20-1; 9 bases are shared with TRBD2. The sample consisted of blood. CDR3 in amino acids: CSARDQRGAYEQYF. In nucleotides, the CDR3 is TGCAGTGCTAGAGATCAGCGGGGGGCCTACGAGCAGTACTTC.